This T cell receptor (beta chain) emerged from a study of shared clonotypes between healthy human individuals. Produced via immunoSEQ multiplex PCR; TCRdb's table is partial and in-frame only. The sample includes more than 2,000,000 clones, 85% to 95% seen only once; the top ten take under 0.45%. Per germline, CDR1 SGHTA and CDR2 FQGNSA. V dropped 5 bases and J dropped 9; count of bases not matched to a gene: 10. The CDR3 is 14 amino acids. Sequencing was performed on naive CD4+ T cells from PBMCs. Subset reported: CD45RA+ positively selected. V is TRBV7-2 and J is TRBJ2-3; 8 bases line up with TRBD2. The receptor's source is a young man in good health. Some clones in this sample may be carry-over from other donors' samples. The CDR3 DNA reads TGTGCCAGCAGCCGGGGGACTAGGGGATTGACGCAGTATTTT. Translating gives CASSRGTRGLTQYF.